The 8 T cell receptor beta chains listed next were all sequenced from one sample in a study of blood T cells in healthy people across ages. Combining a sample-barcoded 5' primer with a J-beta primer mix, a second PCR ran for roughly 7 to 11 cycles. TCRdb analysed the 5' RACE reads with MiXCR anew, one entry per CDR3 protein. The sample includes 1.5 million to 1.8 million distinct CDR3 sequences, roughly two fifths of them seen just once. The source material was blood. The source is a woman under 30 in good health.

On this clonotype itself: With a far larger clone one base away, a read error is the likely cause. The chain couples TRBV18 to TRBJ1-5, with TRBD1 matching 8 bases. Per germline, CDR1 KGHSH and CDR2 LQKENI. V was clipped by 4 bases and J by 9 bases; unmatched bases: 5. The CDR3 contains 13 residues. The CDR3, as DNA: TGTGCCAGCTCACAGGACAGGGACCGGCCCCAGCATTTT. Translating it yields CASSQDRDRPQHF.

V usage is TRBV7-9 and J usage is TRBJ1-2, with D perhaps TRBD1 (6 bases). The V end lost 5 bases, the J end lost 9 bases, and 19 bases lay between the germline ends. Germline lookup yields CDR1 SEHNR and CDR2 FQNEAQ (reference sequence). The CDR3 covers 14 residues. The CDR3 spells CASSPGVGSRRYTF. The CDR3 bases are TGTGCCAGCAGCCCAGGGGTTGGGTCTAGGCGCTACACCTTC.

This clonotype was observed many times. The V gene is TRBV12-3 or TRBV12-4, the J gene TRBJ1-2; TRBD1 matches 7 bases. Trimming took 6 bases from V and 5 from J; bases not matched to a gene: 3. The CDR3 contains 12 residues. The CDR3 loop reads CASRTTGYGYTF. For the CDR3, the DNA is TGTGCCAGCAGAACGACAGGGTATGGCTACACCTTC.

The chain combines TRBV11-2 with TRBJ2-1; 8 positions match TRBD1. V was clipped by 0 bases and J by 2 bases; unmatched bases: 3. Germline V CDR1 and CDR2: SGHAT, FQNNGV. The CDR3 is made up of 16 amino acids. CDR3 sequence reads: CASSLDPDRAYNEQFF. The CDR3 DNA sequence: TGTGCCAGCAGCTTAGACCCGGACAGGGCCTACAATGAGCAGTTCTTC.

CDR3: CAGTDSNQPQHF. The CDR3 nucleotides read TGTGCCGGCACCGATAGCAATCAGCCCCAGCATTTT. The V call is TRBV6-1, the J call TRBJ1-5; D gene ambiguous. This CDR3 spans 12 amino acids. Germline lookup yields CDR1 MNHNS and CDR2 SASEGT. Trimming removed 11 bases at V and 0 bases at J, with 8 bases between.

The chain carries TRBV7-9 and TRBJ1-4, with D possibly being TRBD1 (6 bases). The V and J ends lost 5 bases and 3 bases respectively, with 10 bases between them. CDR1 and CDR2 from the germline V gene are SEHNR and FQNEAQ (reference sequence). The CDR3 has 14 amino acids. The DNA for the CDR3 is TGTGCCAGCAGCAACAGGGTCTCTAATGAAAAACTGTTTTTT. This codes for CASSNRVSNEKLFF.

V usage is TRBV7-2 and J usage is TRBJ2-5, with D possibly TRBD2 on 6 matching bases. Trimming stripped 5 bases from V and 11 bases from J, with 18 bases between. The CDR3 totals 13 residues. Germline-derived CDR1 and CDR2 are SGHTA and FQGNSA. The CDR3 region is CASSRRLVPEQYF. CDR3 coding DNA: TGTGCCAGCAGCCGGAGACTAGTTCCTGAGCAGTACTTC. Full variable domain (remainder filled in from reference TRBV7-2 and TRBJ2-5): GAGVSQSPSNKVTEKGKDVELRCDPISGHTALYWYRQSLGQGLEFLIYFQGNSAPDKSGLPSDRFSAERTGGSVSTLTIQRTQQEDSAVYLCASSRRLVPEQYFGPGTRLLVL.

This clonotype was counted a few times. This chain connects TRBV12-5 to TRBJ2-1; possible D gene TRBD1, 6 bases. Germline values: CDR1 LGHNT, CDR2 FRNRAP. Trimming took off 5 bases at V and 2 bases at J, with 7 bases between the two ends. The CDR3 is 13 residues long. The CDR3 is CASGRDTYNEQFF. CDR3 bases: TGTGCTAGTGGTAGGGACACCTACAATGAGCAGTTCTTC.